Following are 27 T cell receptor beta chains from one sample sequenced in a study of OX40 agonist ivuxolimab in advanced cancers. Clones were sequenced by immunoSEQ multiplex PCR, and TCRdb holds only the in-frame ones, with some missing. The sample shows 150,000 to 170,000 clones, 85% to 95% of them seen only once. The input for sequencing was CD4+ or CD8+ T cells sorted from blood, taken in a trial of the OX40 agonist ivuxolimab. These receptors were taken from an adult with an advanced solid tumor such as melanoma, head and neck, liver or kidney cancer.

The chain carries TRBV6-5 and TRBJ2-7, with TRBD2 matching over 9 bases. The V gene end was trimmed by 6 bases and the J gene end by 5 bases; junction bases not matched to a gene: 8. The CDR3 consists of 14 residues. CDR1 and CDR2 from the germline V gene are MNHEY and SVGAGI. CDR3 residues: CASRRAGGPHEQYF. The CDR3 nucleotides are TGTGCCAGCAGACGGGCGGGAGGGCCCCACGAGCAGTACTTC.

This rearrangement joins TRBV28 to TRBJ1-2, with 7 bases that match TRBD1. Trimming removed 2 bases from V and 4 bases from J; junction bases left unmatched: 22. There are 20 residues in the CDR3. Germline assignment: CDR1 MDHEN and CDR2 SYDVKM. Here the CDR3 DNA reads TGTGCCAGCAGTTTAGGGTGGATATCGGCAGGGGGTTACGCTGGCTATGGCTACACCTTC. This translates into CASSLGWISAGGYAGYGYTF.

The V call is TRBV18, the J call TRBJ2-6; the match to TRBD1 covers 11 bases. Germline-derived CDR1 and CDR2 are KGHSH and LQKENI. The V gene end was trimmed by 3 bases and the J gene end by 3 bases; junction bases not matched to a gene: 7. The CDR3 extends over 18 amino acids. The CDR3 sequence: CASSPPGQGVGGANVLTF. The CDR3 DNA reads as TGTGCCAGCTCACCCCCGGGACAGGGGGTAGGTGGGGCCAACGTCCTGACTTTC.

J is TRBJ2-1 and V is TRBV6-4; the match to TRBD2 covers 11 bases. The CDR3 contains 15 residues. CDR1 MRHNA and CDR2 SNTAGT come from the germline V gene. V shed 5 bases, J shed 2 bases, and the junction held 2 bases outside the gene matches. The CDR3 bases are TGTGCCAGCAGTAGGACTAGCGGGCCCTACAATGAGCAGTTCTTC. Residues: CASSRTSGPYNEQFF.

Worth noting for this clone: The junction shows a germline mismatch at one end, possibly a read error. V gene TRBV5-1 combines with J gene TRBJ1-4; D possibly corresponds to TRBD1 (6 bases). Germline V gene sequence: CDR1 SGHRS, CDR2 YFSETQ. CDR3 length: 14 amino acids. The CDR3 region is CASSLSGQPVERVF. CDR3 DNA: TGCGCCAGCAGCTTGTCCGGACAGCCAGTGGAAAGGGTTTTT.

The chain has TRBV9 and TRBJ2-1, with 11 nucleotides matching TRBD2. This CDR3 spans 15 amino acids. J was trimmed by 1 base and V by 6 bases; bases with no gene match: 3. CDR1 and CDR2 from the germline V gene are SGDLS and YYNGEE. The CDR3 coding sequence is TGTGCCAGCACCCCTAGCGGGAGGTCCTACAATGAGCAGTTCTTC. Amino acids: CASTPSGRSYNEQFF.

This clone was seen once. The rearrangement uses TRBV5-1 and TRBJ1-1; possibly TRBD1 for D (6 bases). This CDR3 comprises 15 residues. The V gene lost 0 bases and the J gene lost 7 bases, with 16 bases spanning the gap. Germline V lookup: CDR1 SGHRS, CDR2 YFSETQ. As DNA, the CDR3 is TGCGCCAGCAGCTTGGTCCCAGGGGAAGGCATTGAAGCTTTCTTT. Amino acids: CASSLVPGEGIEAFF.

The chain has TRBV10-1 and TRBJ2-3; perhaps D is TRBD1 or TRBD2 (6 bases each). The CDR3 consists of 15 residues. Germline values: CDR1 WNHNN, CDR2 SYGVQD (reference sequence). V was shortened by 5 bases and J by 7 bases, with 19 bases between the two germline ends. Written as DNA, the CDR3 is TGCGCCAGCAGTCCGACGGGGGCGGCGGGATATACGCAGTATTTT. This sequence encodes CASSPTGAAGYTQYF.

This sequence joins TRBV28 and TRBJ1-2, with D possibly TRBD1 on 5 matching bases. CDR3 length equals 14 residues. V was clipped by 2 bases and J by 4 bases, with 11 bases between them. Germline lookup yields CDR1 MDHEN and CDR2 SYDVKM. CDR3 DNA: TGTGCCAGCAGTTTACGGGGCTTAATCTATGGCTACACCTTC. Its protein product is CASSLRGLIYGYTF.

The rearrangement links TRBV7-9 to TRBJ2-5, with D uncertain. Looked up from germline, CDR1 is SEHNR and CDR2 is FQNEAQ (reference sequence). The CDR3 has 12 amino acids. V lost 3 bases and J 2 bases, leaving 4 bases between the germline ends. For the CDR3, the DNA is TGTGCCAGCAGCTTTCAGCAAGAGACCCAGTACTTC. Protein: CASSFQQETQYF.

V usage is TRBV6-5 and J usage is TRBJ1-5, with D uncertain. V lost 7 bases to trimming and J lost 1 base, with 14 bases between them. This CDR3 spans 15 amino acids. The germline V gene has CDR1 MNHEY and CDR2 SVGAGI. The CDR3 spells CASNQPETSNQPQHF. CDR3 nucleotides: TGTGCCAGCAACCAGCCAGAGACCAGCAATCAGCCCCAGCATTTT.

The chain couples TRBV18 to TRBJ1-1, with D hard to call. Between the trimmed V and J ends, which lost 3 bases and 4 bases, there was a span of 6 bases. The CDR3 spans 12 residues. The germline gives CDR1 KGHSH, CDR2 LQKENI. As DNA, the CDR3 is TGTGCCAGCTCACCGTATGTCACTGAAGCTTTCTTT. The encoded protein is CASSPYVTEAFF.

The rearrangement uses TRBV5-1 and TRBJ2-7; D unresolved. The V and J ends lost 0 bases and 6 bases respectively, with 7 bases between them. Germline CDR1 is SGHRS and CDR2 is YFSETQ. The CDR3 has 12 amino acids. CDR3 DNA: TGCGCCAGCAGCTTGGCGGGTAGCGAGCAGTACTTC. It is translated as CASSLAGSEQYF.

This chain connects TRBV28 to TRBJ2-7; 9 bases match TRBD2. Germline CDR1 MDHEN, CDR2 SYDVKM. The J segment lost 2 bases and the V segment lost 3 bases, leaving 5 bases of the junction unmatched. The CDR3 has 15 amino acids. In DNA form, the CDR3 reads TGTGCCAGCAGTTTGAGGCGGGAGGGGACCTACGAGCAGTACTTC. This codes for CASSLRREGTYEQYF.

To note about this clone: A read error may account for a junction end that differs from germline. As DNA, the CDR3 is TGTGCCAGCAGCTACTCGGGAGGTGGGGCCCCCTACGAGCAGTACTTC. Protein: CASSYSGGGAPYEQYF. This chain links TRBV6-5 with TRBJ2-7; 7 nucleotides agree with TRBD2. This CDR3 has 16 amino acids. Germline CDR1 and CDR2: MNHEY and SVGAGI.

V usage is TRBV11-2 and J usage is TRBJ2-7; 7 nucleotides agree with TRBD1. Germline CDR1 is SGHAT and CDR2 is FQNNGV. The V segment lost 5 bases and the J segment 3 bases; nucleotides outside the gene matches: 16. CDR3 length: 17 residues. The CDR3 sequence: CASSLTYTTGQIYEQYF. The CDR3, as DNA: TGTGCCAGCAGCCTAACCTACACGACGGGACAGATCTACGAGCAGTACTTC.

V gene TRBV7-3 combines with J gene TRBJ2-5; D call uncertain. V dropped 5 bases and J dropped 0 bases, with 10 bases sitting between them. The germline V gene encodes CDR1 SGHTA and CDR2 FQGTGA. This CDR3 comprises 14 residues. This CDR3 is CASSPRPNQETQYF. CDR3 coding DNA: TGTGCCAGCAGCCCACGACCCAACCAAGAGACCCAGTACTTC.

The chain links TRBV5-1 to TRBJ2-1; 12 bases agree with TRBD2. The V gene's germline CDR1 is SGHRS and CDR2 YFSETQ. V shed 6 bases, J shed 7 bases, and the junction held 8 bases outside the gene matches. The CDR3 loop spans 15 amino acids. The CDR3 DNA is TGCGCCAGCATAACTAGCGGGGGGCCCGTGAATGAGCAGTTCTTC. Its protein product is CASITSGGPVNEQFF.

The chain combines TRBV18 with TRBJ1-2; maybe TRBD1 (5 bases). Trimming took off 3 bases at V and 2 bases at J, with 13 bases between the two ends. The CDR3 extends over 15 amino acids. In germline, CDR1 is KGHSH, CDR2 LQKENI. In nucleotides, the CDR3 is TGTGCCAGCTCACCGGCCGACAGTCCCAACTATGGCTACACCTTC. This translates into CASSPADSPNYGYTF.

CDR3 sequence (DNA): TGTGCCAGCTCACCGGGGGCCTCGGATCAGCCCCAGCATTTT. Translation gives CASSPGASDQPQHF. This chain links TRBV18 with TRBJ1-5; a weak D match, TRBD1 (6 bases). Germline loops: CDR1 KGHSH, CDR2 LQKENI. The CDR3 is 14 residues long. Trimming left V 3 bases short and J 5 bases short, with 11 bases between.

The chain combines TRBV5-4 with TRBJ1-5; D is ambiguous. Trimming cost V 4 bases and J 7 bases, with 18 bases left between them. The CDR3 consists of 15 residues. Germline values: CDR1 SGHNT, CDR2 YYREEE (reference sequence). CDR3 loop: CASSLDASTRQPQHF. The DNA for the CDR3 is TGTGCCAGCAGCCTGGACGCGTCCACCCGACAGCCCCAGCATTTT.

The chain links TRBV4-2 to TRBJ1-5; no firm D call. Per germline, CDR1 LGHNA and CDR2 YNFKEQ. The CDR3 runs 14 residues. Trimming removed 4 bases from V and 3 bases from J, with 10 bases in between. CDR3 in DNA: TGTGCCAGCAGCCTGGGGAGTTCCAATCAGCCCCAGCATTTT. This sequence encodes CASSLGSSNQPQHF.

The J gene is TRBJ2-7, the V gene TRBV19, with D possibly called TRBD1 or TRBD2 (5 bases each). The V gene's germline CDR1 is LNHDA and CDR2 SQIVND (reference sequence). The CDR3 is 15 residues long. V was clipped by 5 bases and J by 2 bases, with 16 bases between them. The CDR3: CASSYLRDRPYEQYF. The CDR3 nucleotides read TGTGCCAGTAGTTACCTCCGGGACCGGCCCTACGAGCAGTACTTC.

The chain uses TRBV7-9 and TRBJ2-2, with a possible D match to TRBD1 (6 bases). Germline assignment: CDR1 SEHNR and CDR2 FQNEAQ (reference sequence). Trimming took 6 bases from V and 0 from J, leaving 11 bases between them. This CDR3 contains 15 residues. The CDR3 bases are TGTGCCAGCAGACTATACAGGGCGAACACCGGGGAGCTGTTTTTT. This sequence encodes CASRLYRANTGELFF.

V usage is TRBV18 and J usage is TRBJ1-2, with D tentatively TRBD1 (6 bases). The CDR3 is 13 amino acids. From germline, CDR1 is KGHSH and CDR2 LQKENI. Trimming took 6 bases from V and 2 from J, leaving 10 bases between them. CDR3 loop: CASSPGTNYGYTF. The CDR3 region has the DNA TGTGCCAGCTCTCCCGGGACAAACTATGGCTACACCTTC.

V and J are TRBV6-6 and TRBJ2-7, with D perhaps TRBD2 (5 bases). CDR3 length: 13 residues. Trimming shortened V by 5 bases and J by 2 bases, and 10 bases separated the two germline ends. Germline CDR1 and CDR2: MNHNY and SVGAGI (reference sequence). Here the CDR3 reads CASSRTPTYEQYF. Written as DNA, the CDR3 is TGTGCCAGCAGTCGGACTCCCACCTACGAGCAGTACTTC.

The CDR3 region is CASSGEMNTEAFF. The CDR3 nucleotides are TGCGCCAGCAGTGGGGAGATGAACACTGAAGCTTTCTTT. The rearrangement links TRBV5-1 to TRBJ1-1; D not resolved. Germline V gene data show CDR1 as SGHRS and CDR2 as YFSETQ. This CDR3 has 13 amino acids. V lost 5 bases to trimming and J lost 0 bases, with 8 bases between them.